Listed below are T cell receptor beta chains from one sample, sequenced in a study of cytomegalovirus exposure and HLA in healthy donors. Data came from immunoSEQ multiplex PCR; TCRdb stores just in-frame clones and leaves some out. The sample has about 180,000 clones, about 80% seen once. The sequenced sample consisted of PBMCs. These receptors were taken from a man between 18 and 29 years old in good health and CMV-seronegative. The CDR3 runs from the conserved cysteine through the conserved F or W.

v_gene | CDR3aa
TRBV7-9 | CATGTSSIYEQYF
TRBV27 | CASSSPEAGSYNEQFF
TRBV7-2 | CASSWGGLNTGELFF
TRBV9 | CASSGLLTGSTEAFF
TRBV4-1 | CASSLTGFEPQHF
TRBV5-1 | CASSLGGGNTEAFF
TRBV27 | CASSPRTGLPLHF
TRBV6-6 | CASSLSVYEQYF
TRBV7-6 | CASSLGLASTDTQYF
TRBV5-4 | CASSSYRGIDTEAFF
TRBV6-6 | CASSLGFRDTQYF
TRBV27 | CASSLVLADTQYF
TRBV5-4 | CASSLEDRGYGYTF
TRBV12-5 | CASSGFNYGYTF
TRBV5-8 | CASSSFRTGQSDEQYF
TRBV2 | CASSELLLAGGTDTQYF
TRBV6-1 | CASSEVPVFEQYF
TRBV11-3 | CASSPRTGNNEQFF
TRBV30 | CAWSVRRDGYTF
TRBV28 | CASSLRGSYEQYF
TRBV5-8 | CASSLGYRGSHYGYTF
TRBV19 | CASSIDLASGSYNEQFF
TRBV29-1 | CSVEKRGGGLNTEAFF
TRBV18 | CASSPSGRGSTNEKLFF
TRBV7-8 | CASSFRTGMNTEAFF
TRBV14 | CASSNKRGLDQETQYF
TRBV7-6 | CASSRKTSGGPGETQYF
TRBV13 | CASSPGQGVNTEAFF
TRBV6-5 | CASSYSGERSYYEQYF
TRBV6-4 | CASSEAGGTDTQYF
TRBV29-1 | CSVGQSLTEAFF
TRBV11-1 | CASSLDRGSEDEQFF
TRBV30 | CAWSVTNTEAFF
TRBV25-1 | CASSEYGGRYTF
TRBV9 | CASSVATLSEQYF
TRBV2 | CASSAGTVHEQYF
TRBV25-1 | CATTATGFDSGNTIYF
TRBV5-1 | CASSQGYEQYF
TRBV20-1 | CSARGANTQYF
TRBV9 | CASSGTSNSPLHF
TRBV29-1 | CSVEGGTGAEQYF
TRBV15 | CATSRALQGYEQYF
TRBV27 | CASSKRGLRNTEAFF
TRBV27 | CASSLGRDIYEQYF
TRBV15 | CATSRDRGASNQPQHF
TRBV9 | CASSVSSGPTQYF
TRBV7-2 | CASSSDRGGEETQYF
TRBV5-1 | CASSLATGSSGNTIYF
TRBV19 | CASSPRTSGITDTQYF
TRBV19 | CASSLGGSGNYEQYF
TRBV27 | CASSLRQGTEAFF
TRBV4-3 | CASSLPGTGGEGEAFF
TRBV6-4 | CASSDPHGGETQYF
TRBV27 | CASSARGTGANVLTF
TRBV7-2 | CASSLRESNQPQHF
TRBV7-2 | CASSARQGTTQPQHF
TRBV7-8 | CASSLGWVGGNEQFF